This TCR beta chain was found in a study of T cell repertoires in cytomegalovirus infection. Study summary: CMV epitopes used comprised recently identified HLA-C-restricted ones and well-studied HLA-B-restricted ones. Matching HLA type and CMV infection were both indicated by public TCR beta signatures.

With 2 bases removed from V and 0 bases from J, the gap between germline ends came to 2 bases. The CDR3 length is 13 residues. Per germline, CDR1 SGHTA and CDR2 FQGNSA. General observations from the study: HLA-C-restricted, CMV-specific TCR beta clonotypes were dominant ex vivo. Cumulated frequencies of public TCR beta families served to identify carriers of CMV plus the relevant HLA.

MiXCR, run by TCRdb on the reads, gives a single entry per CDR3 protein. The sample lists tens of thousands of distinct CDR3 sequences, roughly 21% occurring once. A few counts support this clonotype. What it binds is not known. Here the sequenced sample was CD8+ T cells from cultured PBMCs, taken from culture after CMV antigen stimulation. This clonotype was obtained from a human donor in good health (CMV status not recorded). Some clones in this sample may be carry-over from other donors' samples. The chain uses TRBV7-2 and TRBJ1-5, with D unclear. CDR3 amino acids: CASSLFSNQPQHF. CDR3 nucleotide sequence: TGTGCCAGCAGCTTATTTAGCAATCAGCCCCAGCATTTT. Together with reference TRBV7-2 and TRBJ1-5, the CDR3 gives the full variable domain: GAGVSQSPSNKVTEKGKDVELRCDPISGHTALYWYRQSLGQGLEFLIYFQGNSAPDKSGLPSDRFSAERTGGSVSTLTIQRTQQEDSAVYLCASSLFSNQPQHFGDGTRLSIL.